These T cell receptor beta chains were read from a single sample in a study of neoadjuvant nivolumab and ipilimumab in lung cancer. Profiled with immunoSEQ multiplex PCR; TCRdb holds only in-frame clones, not every one. The sample shows 25,000 to 35,000 clones, 92% of them seen only once. Sequenced here: peripheral blood, sampled after neoadjuvant nivolumab, alone or with ipilimumab, at or shortly before surgery. The origin of the receptors is an adult with non-small cell lung cancer. CDR3s include the opening cysteine and the closing phenylalanine or tryptophan. Each record gives: D gene, V gene, clone size, J gene, CDR3 protein, CDR3 DNA. D genes are given only for firm matches. Some rows have no size entry. The others give once, few or many, or a class for an expanded clone.

TRBD1	TRBV19	-	TRBJ1-5	CASSIDLWDRGSEGNQPQHF	TGTGCCAGTAGTATAGATCTATGGGACAGGGGATCTGAGGGCAATCAGCCCCAGCATTTT
TRBD1	TRBV10-1	-	TRBJ2-6	CASSGGTATGANVLTF	TGCGCCAGCAGTGGAGGGACAGCTACTGGGGCCAACGTCCTGACTTTC
-	TRBV29-1	few	TRBJ1-1	CSAKRGLNTEAFF	TGCAGCGCAAAGCGGGGATTGAACACTGAAGCTTTCTTT
TRBD1	TRBV5-1	-	TRBJ1-2	CASSYTGTGDYGYTF	TGCGCCAGCAGCTACACCGGGACAGGGGACTATGGCTACACCTTC
TRBD1	TRBV5-4	once	TRBJ1-5	CASSFGTGGPNQPQHF	TGTGCCAGCAGCTTTGGGACAGGGGGACCTAATCAGCCCCAGCATTTT
TRBD1	TRBV11-2	-	TRBJ2-1	CASSLSPKGAVSNEQFF	TGTGCCAGCAGCTTATCCCCCAAGGGGGCCGTTAGCAATGAGCAGTTCTTC
-	TRBV5-1	-	TRBJ1-1	CASSLGARAFF	TGCGCCAGCAGCTTAGGAGCGCGGGCTTTCTTT
-	TRBV27	-	TRBJ2-7	CASSSGGDEQYF	TGTGCCAGCAGTTCCGGAGGGGACGAGCAGTACTTC
TRBD1	TRBV5-5	few	TRBJ2-5	CASSFRTGVEETQYF	TGTGCCAGCAGCTTCCGGACAGGAGTAGAGGAGACCCAGTACTTC
-	TRBV5-1	few	TRBJ2-1	CASSLMAGEAEQFF	TGCGCCAGCAGCTTGATGGCAGGGGAAGCGGAGCAGTTCTTC
-	TRBV6-5	few	TRBJ2-1	CASSYSLGTEQFF	TGTGCCAGCAGTTACTCCTTGGGGACAGAGCAGTTCTTC
TRBD2	TRBV11-2	-	TRBJ2-7	CASSLGGLAGVGYEQYF	TGTGCCAGCAGCTTAGGGGGACTAGCGGGAGTTGGCTACGAGCAGTACTTC
TRBD1	TRBV6-1	-	TRBJ1-5	CASTEVGTANQPQHF	TGTGCCAGCACCGAGGTGGGGACAGCCAATCAGCCCCAGCATTTT
-	TRBV7-7	-	TRBJ1-2	CASSFLTYRDDYGYTF	TGTGCCAGCAGCTTTTTAACTTACAGGGACGACTATGGCTACACCTTC
-	TRBV15	-	TRBJ1-5	CATSSVRERVNFQPQHF	TGTGCCACCAGCAGCGTACGGGAACGGGTGAATTTTCAGCCCCAGCATTTT
-	TRBV7-2	once	TRBJ2-1	CASSVGLNNEQFF	TGTGCCAGCAGCGTGGGACTTAACAATGAGCAGTTCTTC
TRBD2	TRBV5-4	-	TRBJ2-3	CASSKGTSGNTDTQYF	TGTGCCAGCAGCAAAGGGACTAGCGGGAACACAGATACGCAGTATTTT
TRBD1	TRBV9	-	TRBJ2-3	CASSRQGPTDTQYF	TGTGCCAGCAGCCGACAGGGACCCACAGATACGCAGTATTTT
-	TRBV7-2	few	TRBJ1-2	CASSPGKGYVYGYTF	TGTGCCAGCAGCCCGGGGAAGGGCTACGTCTATGGCTACACCTTC
-	TRBV19	-	TRBJ2-3	CASSPSLGPASTDTQYF	TGTGCCAGTAGTCCCAGCCTCGGACCGGCTAGCACAGATACGCAGTATTTT
-	TRBV25-1	-	TRBJ2-4	CASSDTGLAKNIQYF	TGTGCCAGCAGTGACACAGGACTAGCCAAAAACATTCAGTACTTC
-	TRBV5-1	once	TRBJ1-1	CASSFRLGSTEAFF	TGCGCCAGCAGCTTTAGACTTGGGAGCACTGAAGCTTTCTTT
TRBD1	TRBV7-6	few	TRBJ2-5	CASSITGQARETQYF	TGTGCCAGCAGCATAACGGGACAGGCCAGGGAGACCCAGTACTTC
-	TRBV29-1	-	TRBJ2-1	CSVPVSGQYNEQFF	TGCAGCGTCCCCGTAAGCGGACAATACAATGAGCAGTTCTTC
TRBD1	TRBV15	-	TRBJ1-2	CATSRGTGFGYTF	TGTGCCACCAGCAGAGGGACAGGGTTTGGCTACACCTTC
-	TRBV29-1	-	TRBJ1-4	CSVDSGAKKLFF	TGCAGCGTTGACTCAGGGGCAAAAAAACTGTTTTTT
-	TRBV29-1	once	TRBJ1-2	CSVLDRLDYGYTF	TGCAGCGTACTCGACAGGCTGGACTATGGCTACACCTTC
TRBD1	TRBV5-4	-	TRBJ2-4	CASNSGQDVYF	TGTGCCAGCAACTCGGGACAGGACGTATACTTC
TRBD2	TRBV6-1	-	TRBJ2-1	CASGRAAYNEQFF	TGTGCCAGCGGGAGGGCCGCCTACAATGAGCAGTTCTTC
TRBD2	TRBV5-1	-	TRBJ2-7	CASSLAGLAGGPNYEQYF	TGCGCCAGCAGCTTGGCCGGGCTAGCGGGAGGACCAAACTACGAGCAGTACTTC
TRBD2	TRBV11-2	-	TRBJ2-1	CASSLASGYNEQFF	TGTGCCAGCAGCTTAGCTAGCGGGTACAATGAGCAGTTCTTC
-	TRBV29-1	-	TRBJ2-3	CSVEQTGTDTQYF	TGCAGCGTTGAACAAACTGGCACAGATACGCAGTATTTT
-	TRBV19	-	TRBJ1-1	CASTTGSLNTEAFF	TGTGCCAGCACTACCGGGTCGCTGAACACTGAAGCTTTCTTT
TRBD1	TRBV5-1	-	TRBJ1-4	CASSTGQGGTEKLFF	TGCGCCAGCAGCACGGGACAGGGCGGTACGGAAAAACTGTTTTTT
TRBD2	TRBV18	-	TRBJ2-3	CASSPRALAGGSTDTQYF	TGTGCCAGCTCACCGAGAGCACTAGCGGGAGGGAGCACAGATACGCAGTATTTT
-	TRBV5-1	-	TRBJ2-5	CASSGGQLQETQYF	TGCGCCAGCAGCGGTGGACAGCTTCAAGAGACCCAGTACTTC
TRBD1	TRBV29-1	once	TRBJ1-1	CSVPGTGGSEAFF	TGCAGCGTTCCCGGGACAGGGGGGTCCGAAGCTTTCTTT
TRBD1	TRBV10-1	-	TRBJ1-2	CASSEPDRGGDGYTF	TGCGCCAGCAGTGAACCGGACAGGGGAGGGGATGGCTACACCTTC
TRBD1	TRBV5-4	-	TRBJ2-1	CASSSGQGGNEQFF	TGTGCCAGCAGCTCGGGACAGGGGGGCAATGAGCAGTTCTTC
-	TRBV6-6	-	TRBJ1-2	CASSFRDYGYTF	TGTGCCAGCAGTTTTCGAGACTATGGCTACACCTTC
TRBD2	TRBV5-1	-	TRBJ2-5	CASSASGRMEETQYF	TGCGCCAGCAGCGCTAGCGGGAGGATGGAGGAGACCCAGTACTTC
-	TRBV6-1	-	TRBJ2-7	CASIPAEEGGQYF	TGTGCCAGCATCCCCGCAGAAGAAGGGGGTCAGTACTTC
-	TRBV19	-	TRBJ1-2	CASNEGKYGYTF	TGTGCCAGTAACGAGGGAAAATATGGCTACACCTTC
-	TRBV11-1	-	TRBJ2-1	CASSLLGGTYNEQFF	TGTGCCAGCAGCTTATTGGGGGGTACCTACAATGAGCAGTTCTTC
-	TRBV5-1	-	TRBJ2-5	CASSLEGTQYF	TGCGCCAGCAGCTTGGAAGGGACCCAGTACTTC
-	TRBV7-6	-	TRBJ2-7	CASSAVTESSYEQYF	TGTGCCAGCAGCGCAGTTACAGAGAGCTCCTACGAGCAGTACTTC
TRBD2	TRBV6-1	-	TRBJ2-1	CASSQNIAGGSEQFF	TGTGCCAGCAGTCAGAATATAGCGGGAGGAAGTGAGCAGTTCTTC
-	TRBV18	once	TRBJ1-5	CASSPLGQGRVNQPQHF	TGTGCCAGCTCACCACTGGGCCAGGGGCGAGTCAATCAGCCCCAGCATTTT
-	TRBV6-1	-	TRBJ2-1	CASSERGSGAFYEQFF	TGTGCCAGCAGTGAAAGGGGGTCAGGGGCCTTTTATGAGCAGTTCTTC
-	TRBV25-1	-	TRBJ2-7	CASSGRGYEQYF	TGTGCCAGCAGTGGTAGGGGGTACGAGCAGTACTTC
-	TRBV18	-	TRBJ2-7	CASSPQFDSSVEQYF	TGTGCCAGCTCACCACAATTCGACTCCTCTGTGGAGCAGTACTTC
-	TRBV9	-	TRBJ2-1	CASSVERGAYNEQFF	TGTGCCAGCAGCGTAGAGAGGGGAGCGTACAATGAGCAGTTCTTC
-	TRBV7-9	-	TRBJ2-5	CASSLGQPEETQYF	TGTGCCAGCAGCTTGGGGCAGCCCGAAGAGACCCAGTACTTC
TRBD1	TRBV19	-	TRBJ1-1	CASRRTGVNTEAFF	TGTGCCAGTAGAAGGACAGGGGTGAACACTGAAGCTTTCTTT
-	TRBV5-4	-	TRBJ1-2	CASTRSLNYGYTF	TGTGCCAGCACCAGGAGCTTGAACTATGGCTACACCTTC